This entry is about one T cell receptor (beta chain). These data originate in a study of blood T cell repertoires in COVID-19. Study at large: COVID-19 samples from acute and convalescent phases originated in the United States, Italy and Spain.

As handled by the study authors: Estimated nucleated cell counts came from reference gene primer amplification. Method: immunoSEQ multiplex PCR; TCRdb's copy keeps in-frame clones and lacks some. D and trimming were read from the DNA, whereas the V and J calls and clone size are those reported in that table. The sample includes about 140,000 clones, roughly 73% of them seen just once. The CDR3 extends over 13 amino acids. The junction had 10 bases not matched to a gene; V was cut back by 8 bases and J by 12 bases. CDR1 is MGHDK, CDR2 SYGVNS, per germline. The chain links TRBV25-1 to TRBJ1-6; the match to TRBD1 covers 7 bases. This clonotype was obtained from a woman aged 45-65 years with active or convalescent COVID-19. Sequenced sample: peripheral blood. The CDR3 region is CASQDRVIGPLHF. As DNA, the CDR3 is TGTGCCAGCCAAGACAGGGTCATAGGACCCCTCCACTTT.